This T cell receptor beta chain was sequenced in a study of control samples from healthy donors and cancer patients. The data were produced by immunoSEQ multiplex PCR, yet TCRdb's version contains in-frame clones alone and is incomplete. The table has approximately 82,000 clones, around 94% seen once. This CDR3 comprises 15 residues. From germline, CDR1 is LNHDA and CDR2 SQIVND (reference sequence). Trimming cost V 3 bases and J 4 bases, with 13 bases left between them. This clone was observed once. The receptor was derived from a woman younger than 30 in good health. The chain links TRBV19 to TRBJ2-1, with TRBD2 as a possible D gene (6 bases). Sequencing input: blood. CDR3 nucleotide sequence: TGTGCCAGTAGTATTTTGGACGGACTATACAATGAGCAGTTCTTC. The encoded protein is CASSILDGLYNEQFF.